The 10 T cell receptor beta chains below come from one sample, sequenced in a study of blood T cell repertoires in COVID-19 (dated by TCRdb to the early 2020s). The library came from the immunoSEQ multiplex PCR assay. Not all clones reach the TCRdb copy of this immuneACCESS table, which keeps in-frame sequences only. Checked studies attribute under half of the gap to unresolved V genes and leave the rest unexplained. Across this sample there are 68,000 or so clones, with 86% seen only once. Of the sample, about 4% falls within the top ten clones. Sequencing used peripheral blood. The receptors here all came from a man aged 50 to 60 with acute or convalescent COVID-19.

The CDR3 nucleotides read TGTGCCAGCAGCTTAGCGGGAGGCGTAGATACGCAGTATTTT. It codes for CASSLAGGVDTQYF. The chain employs TRBV13 and TRBJ2-3, with TRBD2 matching 7 bases. The germline CDR1 and CDR2 sequences are PRHDT and FYEKMQ (reference sequence). This CDR3 has 14 amino acids. The junction had 3 bases not matched to a gene; V was cut back by 1 base and J by 5 bases.

The chain links TRBV5-1 to TRBJ2-7, with a tentative D call TRBD1 (6 bases). CDR3 length: 15 residues. The germline V gene has CDR1 SGHRS and CDR2 YFSETQ. V lost 2 bases, J lost 7 bases, and 19 bases lay in between. CDR3: CASSFQTGPRREQYF. The CDR3 bases are TGCGCCAGCAGCTTCCAGACAGGCCCCCGGCGGGAGCAGTACTTC. The entire variable domain, with the rest obtained from reference TRBV5-1 and TRBJ2-7, is as follows: KAGVTQTPRYLIKTRGQQVTLSCSPISGHRSVSWYQQTPGQGLQFLFEYFSETQRNKGNFPGRFSGRQFSNSRSEMNVSTLELGDSALYLCASSFQTGPRREQYFGPGTRLTVT.

This chain links TRBV18 with TRBJ1-1; D might be TRBD1 (5 bases). The V end lost 4 bases, the J end lost 3 bases, and 18 bases lay between the germline ends. Germline CDR1 KGHSH, CDR2 LQKENI. The CDR3 totals 16 residues. Here the CDR3 reads CASSLNALFRDTEAFF. The CDR3 coding sequence is TGTGCCAGCTCACTTAACGCCCTTTTCAGGGACACTGAAGCTTTCTTT.

This clone was observed at least ten times. This chain connects TRBV6-5 to TRBJ2-7, with a tentative D call TRBD1 (6 bases). This CDR3 region has 13 residues. With 10 bases removed from V and 0 bases from J, the gap between germline ends came to 13 bases. Germline V gene sequence: CDR1 MNHEY, CDR2 SVGAGI. The CDR3 reads CATQQGPSYEQYF. CDR3 sequence (DNA): TGTGCCACCCAACAGGGACCCTCCTACGAGCAGTACTTC.

This clone was detected once. CDR3 nucleotide sequence: TGTGCCACCAGGGCGAATACGGGAGGGCGAAATGAGCAGTTCTTC. This gives the protein CATRANTGGRNEQFF. The rearrangement links TRBV24-1 to TRBJ2-1; 8 nucleotides agree with TRBD2. V shed 7 bases and J 7 bases; nucleotides not matched to a gene: 11. This CDR3 spans 15 amino acids. Germline CDR1 KGHDR, CDR2 SFDVKD.

This clone was recorded only once. V and J are TRBV2 and TRBJ1-5, with D tentatively TRBD1 (5 bases). V was clipped by 6 bases and J by 5 bases, with 14 bases between them. The CDR3 covers 14 residues. CDR1 and CDR2 (germline): SNHLY, FYNNEI. CDR3: CASRGDLGYQPQHF. CDR3 nucleotides: TGTGCCAGCAGGGGGGACTTAGGGTATCAGCCCCAGCATTTT.

The chain carries TRBV19 and TRBJ2-1; 9 positions match TRBD2. CDR3 size: 15 residues. Germline assignment: CDR1 LNHDA and CDR2 SQIVND (reference sequence). Trimming removed 2 bases from V and 6 bases from J; junction bases left unmatched: 5. CDR3 DNA: TGTGCCAGTAGTATAAGTAGCGGGAGCCTCAATGAGCAGTTCTTC. It specifies CASSISSGSLNEQFF.

This clone was detected once. The rearrangement joins TRBV6-5 to TRBJ2-3, with 10 nucleotides matching TRBD2. Germline V CDR1 and CDR2: MNHEY, SVGAGI. Losses at the gene ends were 4 bases for V and 3 bases for J; bases not matched to a gene: 4. The CDR3 sequence is 15 residues long. As DNA, the CDR3 is TGTGCCAGCAGTTCACCTAGCGGGAGTACAGATACGCAGTATTTT. Amino acids: CASSSPSGSTDTQYF.

This chain connects TRBV19 to TRBJ2-7; 7 bases are a match to TRBD2. The trim removed 4 bases at V and 6 bases at J, leaving 6 bases unmatched. Germline assignment: CDR1 LNHDA and CDR2 SQIVND (reference sequence). The CDR3 is 13 residues long. The CDR3 nucleotides are TGTGCCAGTAGTACCCAGCGGGATAGCGAGCAGTACTTC. Its protein is CASSTQRDSEQYF.

The J gene is TRBJ2-7, the V gene TRBV5-1; 7 bases are a match to TRBD1. The DNA end lines up better with TRBJ2-1; the J call may be wrong. Germline CDR1 and CDR2: SGHRS and YFSETQ. This CDR3 is 15 amino acids long. In DNA, the CDR3 is TGCGCCAGCAGCCCGGGGACAGTTACCTTCAATTCGCAGTTCTTC. As protein: CASSPGTVTFNSQFF.